The T cell receptor beta chain described here comes from a study of blood T cell repertoires in COVID-19. As for the study in general: The United States, Italy and Spain supplied acute and convalescent COVID-19 samples.

Enrollees, roughly 18 to 89 years old, lived in 24 US areas. Self-reported history from a screening survey and questionnaire set each donor's cohort. This CDR3 contains 16 residues. V was trimmed by 6 bases and J by 4 bases, leaving 21 bases between them. In germline, CDR1 is LNHDA, CDR2 SQIVND (reference sequence). Clones were sequenced by immunoSEQ multiplex PCR, and TCRdb holds only the in-frame ones, with some missing. The table lists about 400,000 clones, more than 75% of them singletons. The rearrangement joins TRBV19 to TRBJ1-1, with D perhaps matching TRBD1 (5 bases). The sample taken for sequencing was PBMCs or T cells enriched from blood (not recorded which). The origin of this receptor is a woman aged 50 to 60 who had recovered from COVID-19. The chain's CDR3 is CASSGQGLIRSTEAFF. The CDR3 nucleotides are TGTGCCAGTAGCGGGCAGGGTTTAATTCGGAGCACTGAAGCTTTCTTT.